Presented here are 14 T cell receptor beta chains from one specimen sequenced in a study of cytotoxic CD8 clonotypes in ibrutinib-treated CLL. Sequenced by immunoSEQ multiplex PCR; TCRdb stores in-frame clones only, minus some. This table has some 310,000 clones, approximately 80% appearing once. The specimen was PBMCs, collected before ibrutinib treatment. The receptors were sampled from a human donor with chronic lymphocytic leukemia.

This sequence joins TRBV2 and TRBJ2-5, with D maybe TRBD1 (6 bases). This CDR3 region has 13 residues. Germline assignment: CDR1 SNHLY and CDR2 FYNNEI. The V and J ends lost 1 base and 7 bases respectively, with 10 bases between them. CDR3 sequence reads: CASSEDSDRTQYF. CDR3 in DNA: TGTGCCAGCAGTGAAGATTCGGACAGGACCCAGTACTTC.

DNA of the CDR3: TGTGCCAGCAGTTTATCAGGGTTCCTGGGATTTTTGAACACTGAAGCTTTCTTT. Protein: CASSLSGFLGFLNTEAFF. This sequence joins TRBV27 and TRBJ1-1; D not resolved. With 0 bases removed from V and 0 bases from J, the gap between germline ends came to 17 bases. This CDR3 has 18 amino acids. CDR1 and CDR2 (germline): MNHEY, SMNVEV (reference sequence).

DNA of the CDR3: TGTGCCAGCAGTCCCGGGACTAGGGCCTACAATGAGCAGTTCTTC. This encodes CASSPGTRAYNEQFF. The chain employs TRBV27 and TRBJ2-1; 8 bases are a match to TRBD2. The V gene's germline CDR1 is MNHEY and CDR2 SMNVEV (reference sequence). V lost 5 bases to trimming and J lost 2 bases; unmatched junction nucleotides: 5. There are 15 residues in the CDR3.

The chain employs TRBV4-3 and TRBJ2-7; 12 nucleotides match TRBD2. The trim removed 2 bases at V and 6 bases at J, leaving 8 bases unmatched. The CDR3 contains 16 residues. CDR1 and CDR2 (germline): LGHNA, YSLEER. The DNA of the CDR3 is TGCGCCAGCAGCCAATTACTAGCGGGAGGATGGGGCGAGCAGTACTTC. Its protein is CASSQLLAGGWGEQYF.

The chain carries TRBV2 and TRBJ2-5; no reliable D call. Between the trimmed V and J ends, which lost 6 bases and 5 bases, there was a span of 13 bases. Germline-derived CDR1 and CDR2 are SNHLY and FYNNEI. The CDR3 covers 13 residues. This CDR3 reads CASRASRYETQYF. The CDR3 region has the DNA TGTGCCAGCAGAGCCAGTCGGTACGAGACCCAGTACTTC.

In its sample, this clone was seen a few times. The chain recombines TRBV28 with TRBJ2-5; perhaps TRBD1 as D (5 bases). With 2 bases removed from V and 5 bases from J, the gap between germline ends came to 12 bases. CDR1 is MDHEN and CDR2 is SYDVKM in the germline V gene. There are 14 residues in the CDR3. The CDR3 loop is CASSLVVNRETQYF. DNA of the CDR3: TGTGCCAGCAGTTTAGTAGTAAACAGGGAGACCCAGTACTTC.

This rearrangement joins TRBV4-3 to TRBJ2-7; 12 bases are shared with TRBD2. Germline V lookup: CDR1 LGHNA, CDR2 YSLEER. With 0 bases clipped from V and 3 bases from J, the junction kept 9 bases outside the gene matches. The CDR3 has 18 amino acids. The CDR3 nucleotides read TGCGCCAGCAGCCAAGACCACCCGGGACTAGCGGGTAACTACGAGCAGTACTTC. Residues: CASSQDHPGLAGNYEQYF.

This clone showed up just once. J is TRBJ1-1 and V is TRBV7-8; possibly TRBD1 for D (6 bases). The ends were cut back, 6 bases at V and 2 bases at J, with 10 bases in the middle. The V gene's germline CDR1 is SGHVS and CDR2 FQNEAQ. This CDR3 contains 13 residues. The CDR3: CASREDSNTEAFF. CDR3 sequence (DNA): TGTGCCAGCAGGGAGGACAGTAACACTGAAGCTTTCTTT.

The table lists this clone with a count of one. The CDR3 loop is CASSRQAGLVYEQYF. The CDR3 nucleotides read TGCGCCAGCAGCCGACAAGCGGGATTGGTCTACGAGCAGTACTTC. J is TRBJ2-7 and V is TRBV4-3, with TRBD2 identical over 7 bases. Germline loops: CDR1 LGHNA, CDR2 YSLEER. CDR3 size: 15 residues. Trimming removed 4 bases from V and 3 bases from J; junction bases left unmatched: 9.

Written as DNA, the CDR3 is TGTGCTAGTGGTTTGGTCTACAATGAGCAGTTCTTC. Translated: CASGLVYNEQFF. V usage is TRBV12-5 and J usage is TRBJ2-1; D gene unclear. Germline CDR1 is LGHNT and CDR2 is FRNRAP. The CDR3 runs to 12 residues. Trimming shortened V by 0 bases and J by 3 bases, and 0 bases separated the two germline ends.

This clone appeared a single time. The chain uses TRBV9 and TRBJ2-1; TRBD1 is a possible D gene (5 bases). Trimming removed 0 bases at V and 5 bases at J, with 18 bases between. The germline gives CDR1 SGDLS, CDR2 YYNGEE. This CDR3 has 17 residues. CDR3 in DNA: TGTGCCAGCAGCGTAGGATTCGGGCAGGGCAAACACAATGAGCAGTTCTTC. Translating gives CASSVGFGQGKHNEQFF. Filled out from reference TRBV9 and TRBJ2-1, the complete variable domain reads DSGVTQTPKHLITATGQRVTLRCSPRSGDLSVYWYQQSLDQGLQFLIQYYNGEERAKGNILERFSAQQFPDLHSELNLSSLELGDSALYFCASSVGFGQGKHNEQFFGPGTRLTVL.

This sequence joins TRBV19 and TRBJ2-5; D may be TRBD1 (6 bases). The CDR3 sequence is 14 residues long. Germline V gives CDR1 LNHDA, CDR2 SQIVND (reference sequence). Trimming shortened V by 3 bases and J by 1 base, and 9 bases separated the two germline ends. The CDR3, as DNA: TGTGCCAGTAGTATTTGGACAGCCCAAGAGACCCAGTACTTC. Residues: CASSIWTAQETQYF.

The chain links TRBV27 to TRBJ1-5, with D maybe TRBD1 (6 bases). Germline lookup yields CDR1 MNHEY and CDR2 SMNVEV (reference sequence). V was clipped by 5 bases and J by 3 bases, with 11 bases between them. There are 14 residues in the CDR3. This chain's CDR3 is CASSHRANNQPQHF. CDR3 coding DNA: TGTGCCAGCAGTCACAGGGCTAACAATCAGCCCCAGCATTTT.

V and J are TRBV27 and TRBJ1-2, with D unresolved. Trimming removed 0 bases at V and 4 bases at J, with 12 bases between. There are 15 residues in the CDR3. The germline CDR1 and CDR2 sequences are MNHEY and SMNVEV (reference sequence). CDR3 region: CASSLSVPAVYGYTF. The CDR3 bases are TGTGCCAGCAGTTTATCCGTCCCGGCGGTCTATGGCTACACCTTC.